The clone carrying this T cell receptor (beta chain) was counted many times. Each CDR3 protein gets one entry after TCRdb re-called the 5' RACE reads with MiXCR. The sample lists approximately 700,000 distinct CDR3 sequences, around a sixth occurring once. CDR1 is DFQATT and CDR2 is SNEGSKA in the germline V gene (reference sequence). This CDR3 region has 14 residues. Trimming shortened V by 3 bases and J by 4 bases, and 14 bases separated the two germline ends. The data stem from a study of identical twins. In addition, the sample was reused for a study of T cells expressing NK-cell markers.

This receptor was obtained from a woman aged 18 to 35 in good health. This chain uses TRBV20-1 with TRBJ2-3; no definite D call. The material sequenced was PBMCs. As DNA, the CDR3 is TGCAGTGCTAGTTCCCTAGTGGGCGCAGATACGCAGTATTTT. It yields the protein CSASSLVGADTQYF.